Presented here are 10 T cell receptor beta chains from one specimen sequenced in a study of Graves' ophthalmopathy and Graves' hyperthyroidism. Amplification targeted the TCR beta CDR3 regions, with RNA transcripts as the source material. An initial RT-PCR round employing HTBI primers preceded a second-round multiplex PCR. One entry per CDR3 protein results from TCRdb running MiXCR on the multiplex PCR reads. The sample includes tens of thousands of distinct CDR3 sequences, under 65% seen only once; the top ten take roughly 18%. Sequenced material: peripheral blood. These receptor sequences come from an adult man with Graves' ophthalmopathy.

This clonotype occurred many times. V gene TRBV2 combines with J gene TRBJ2-1, with D possibly matching TRBD2 (7 bases). Trimming removed 6 bases from V and 5 bases from J, with 26 bases in between. Germline-derived CDR1 and CDR2 are SNHLY and FYNNEI. This CDR3 region has 18 residues. CDR3 nucleotide sequence: TGTGCCAGCAGGAGGGGGGGGCTGGGGGAGGAGAGGGACAATGAGCAGTTCTTC. It is translated as CASRRGGLGEERDNEQFF. The whole variable domain, remainder taken from reference TRBV2 and TRBJ2-1, is EPEVTQTPSHQVTQMGQEVILRCVPISNHLYFYWYRQILGQKVEFLVSFYNNEISEKSEIFDDQFSVERPDGSNFTLKIRSTKLEDSAMYFCASRRGGLGEERDNEQFFGPGTRLTVL.

This clonotype appeared many times. V usage is TRBV28 and J usage is TRBJ2-3; TRBD1 is a possible D gene (5 bases). V was trimmed by 4 bases and J by 6 bases, leaving 14 bases between them. This CDR3 contains 14 residues. Germline loops: CDR1 MDHEN, CDR2 SYDVKM. CDR3 DNA sequence: TGTGCCAGCAGTTCCTATGAAGGGGCCGATACGCAGTATTTT. It specifies CASSSYEGADTQYF.

In this sample, this clonotype turned up many times. The J gene is TRBJ1-1, the V gene TRBV6-2 or TRBV6-3, with D unresolved. Looked up from germline, CDR1 is MNHEY and CDR2 is SVGEGT. V was pared by 2 bases and J by 1 base, with 8 bases between. The CDR3 covers 14 residues. The CDR3 spells CASSYAEQNTEAFF. In DNA form, the CDR3 reads TGTGCCAGCAGTTACGCGGAGCAGAACACTGAAGCTTTCTTT.

This clonotype showed up many times. This chain links TRBV7-3 with TRBJ2-2; 8 positions match TRBD1. This CDR3 is 14 amino acids long. The ends lost 6 bases at V and 7 bases at J; junction bases unmatched: 7. The V gene's germline CDR1 is SGHTA and CDR2 FQGTGA. The DNA of the CDR3 is TGTGCCAGCAGTTCAGGGGGCGCTGGCGGGGAGCTGTTTTTT. Residues: CASSSGGAGGELFF. Full variable domain (missing parts from reference TRBV7-3 and TRBJ2-2): GAGVSQTPSNKVTEKGKYVELRCDPISGHTALYWYRQSLGQGPEFLIYFQGTGAADDSGLPNDRFFAVRPEGSVSTLKIQRTERGDSAVYLCASSSGGAGGELFFGEGSRLTVL.

This clonotype has a count of ten or more. The rearrangement joins TRBV6-5 to TRBJ1-2; maybe TRBD1 (6 bases). Trimming took 10 bases from V and 7 from J, leaving 22 bases between them. Per germline, CDR1 MNHEY and CDR2 SVGAGI. This CDR3 has 14 residues. The CDR3 region is CATHGGGASRGYTF. CDR3 coding DNA: TGTGCCACTCATGGCGGGGGCGCGTCGCGTGGCTACACCTTC.

This clonotype was recorded many times. The chain uses TRBV6-2 or TRBV6-3 and TRBJ2-1, with D hard to call. The CDR3 contains 16 residues. Between the trimmed V and J ends, which lost 0 bases and 8 bases, there was a span of 17 bases. Germline CDR1 MNHEY, CDR2 SVGEGT. CDR3 residues: CASSYSMDPELDEQFF. CDR3 bases: TGTGCCAGCAGTTACTCGATGGACCCCGAGTTGGATGAGCAGTTCTTC.

The table lists this clonotype with many counts. The chain has TRBV12-3 or TRBV12-4 and TRBJ2-3, with 9 bases matching TRBD2. The CDR3 runs 15 residues. V gave up 2 bases and J gave up 8 bases; unmatched junction bases: 8. Here the CDR3 DNA reads TGTGCCAGCAGTTTACTGGCGGGAGGGCCAGGTACGCAGTATTTT. Encoded protein: CASSLLAGGPGTQYF.

This chain joins TRBV7-3 and TRBJ1-1; no definite D call. Germline V lookup: CDR1 SGHTA, CDR2 FQGTGA. V lost 3 bases, J lost 1 base, and 6 bases lay in between. This CDR3 spans 13 amino acids. CDR3 nucleotides: TGTGCCAGCAGCTTTAACGGGAACACTGAAGCTTTCTTT. Protein sequence: CASSFNGNTEAFF.

This clonotype was observed at least ten times. J is TRBJ1-4 and V is TRBV11-2; tentatively, D is TRBD1 (5 bases). The ends were cut back, 5 bases at V and 8 bases at J, with 15 bases in the middle. This CDR3 contains 14 residues. Germline values: CDR1 SGHAT, CDR2 FQNNGV. The CDR3 here is CASSQGRVEEKLFF. CDR3 DNA: TGTGCCAGCAGCCAGGGCAGGGTCGAGGAAAAACTGTTTTTT.

This clonotype was seen at least ten times. The J gene is TRBJ2-6, the V gene TRBV9; TRBD1 aligns across 7 bases. CDR1 and CDR2 (germline): SGDLS, YYNGEE. The CDR3 totals 16 residues. The V segment lost 1 base and the J segment 2 bases; nucleotides outside the gene matches: 3. The CDR3 DNA reads as TGTGCCAGCAGCGTATTAGACAGGGCTGGGGCCAACGTCCTGACTTTC. Its translation: CASSVLDRAGANVLTF.